This T cell receptor (beta chain) is drawn from a study of blood T cell repertoires in COVID-19. Original processing methods: Amplification from reference gene primers served as the basis for estimated nucleated cell counts. Generated by immunoSEQ multiplex PCR, the TCRdb table keeps only in-frame clones and is missing some. That table is the source of V, J and clone size, and D and trimming were worked out from the DNA. The data contain some 250,000 clones, over 80% of them singletons. Input material: PBMCs or T cells enriched from blood (not recorded which). This sequence originates from a human donor in a cohort exposed to, infected with or recovered from COVID-19 (not recorded which). The donor label of this sample is uncertain.

CDR3 nucleotide sequence: TGTGCCAGCAGTTCCTCCGGGAACTATGGCTACACCTTC. Translation gives CASSSSGNYGYTF. The V gene is TRBV27, the J gene TRBJ1-2; D ambiguous. Germline V CDR1 and CDR2: MNHEY, SMNVEV (reference sequence). Trimming removed 4 bases at V and 2 bases at J, with 8 bases between. The CDR3 spans 13 residues.